The T cell receptor (beta chain) described here comes from a study of blood T cell repertoires in COVID-19. Study-level background: PBMCs, B-cell-depleted T cells, or T cells provided the cDNA or gDNA that made up the material.

In the study's own analysis: Counts of nucleated cells, estimated from reference gene primer amplification, were obtained. Using immunoSEQ multiplex PCR, the repertoire was profiled, and TCRdb retains in-frame clones only, with some absent. That table is the source of V, J and clone size, and D and trimming were worked out from the DNA. The table includes over 250,000 clones, roughly 87% detected once. The CDR3 length is 12 residues. Germline V gene data show CDR1 as SGHAT and CDR2 as FQNNGV. V gave up 8 bases and J gave up 4 bases; unmatched junction bases: 4. The sequence was collected from a human donor in a cohort sampled during active COVID-19. Sequencing was performed on peripheral blood. The chain joins TRBV11-2 to TRBJ2-7, with TRBD1 matching over 8 bases. The CDR3 here is CASRTGFYEQYF. CDR3 DNA sequence: TGTGCCAGCCGGACAGGGTTTTACGAGCAGTACTTC.